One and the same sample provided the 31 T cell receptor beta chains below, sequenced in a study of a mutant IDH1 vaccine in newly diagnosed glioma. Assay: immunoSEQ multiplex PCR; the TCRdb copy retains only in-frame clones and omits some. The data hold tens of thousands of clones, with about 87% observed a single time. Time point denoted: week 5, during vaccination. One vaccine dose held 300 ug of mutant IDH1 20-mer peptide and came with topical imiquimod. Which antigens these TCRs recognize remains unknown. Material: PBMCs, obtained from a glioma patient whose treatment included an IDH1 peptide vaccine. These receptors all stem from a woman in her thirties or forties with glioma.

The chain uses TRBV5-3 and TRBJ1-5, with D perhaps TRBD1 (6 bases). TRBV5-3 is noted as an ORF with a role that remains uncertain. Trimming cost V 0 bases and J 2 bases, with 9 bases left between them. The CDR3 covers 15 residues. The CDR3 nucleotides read TGTGCCAGAAGCTTGGCTGCAGGGGGCAATCAGCCCCAGCATTTT. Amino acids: CARSLAAGGNQPQHF.

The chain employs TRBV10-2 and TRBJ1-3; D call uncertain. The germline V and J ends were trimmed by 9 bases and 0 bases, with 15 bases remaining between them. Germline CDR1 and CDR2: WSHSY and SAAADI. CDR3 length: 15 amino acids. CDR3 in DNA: TGCGCCAGTAATCCGGACCGGAACTCTGGAAACACCATATATTTT. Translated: CASNPDRNSGNTIYF.

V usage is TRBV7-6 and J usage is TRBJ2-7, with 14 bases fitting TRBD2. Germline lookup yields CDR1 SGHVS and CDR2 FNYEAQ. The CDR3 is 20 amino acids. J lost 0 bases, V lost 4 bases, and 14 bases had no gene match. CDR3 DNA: TGTGCCAGCAGCTCCCTACCTCCGGGACTAGCGGGAGCTAGCTCCTACGAGCAGTACTTC. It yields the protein CASSSLPPGLAGASSYEQYF.

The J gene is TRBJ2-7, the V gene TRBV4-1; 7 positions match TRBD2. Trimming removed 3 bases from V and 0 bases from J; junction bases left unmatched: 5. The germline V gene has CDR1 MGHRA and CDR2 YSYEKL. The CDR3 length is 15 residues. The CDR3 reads CASSHLSGPSYEQYF. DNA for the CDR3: TGCGCCAGCAGCCACCTTAGCGGGCCCTCCTACGAGCAGTACTTC.

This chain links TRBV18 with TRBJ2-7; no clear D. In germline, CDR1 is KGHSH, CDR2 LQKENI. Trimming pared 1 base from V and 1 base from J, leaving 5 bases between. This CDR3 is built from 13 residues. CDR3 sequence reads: CASSPRSSYEQYF. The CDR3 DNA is TGTGCCAGCTCACCACGGTCATCCTACGAGCAGTACTTC.

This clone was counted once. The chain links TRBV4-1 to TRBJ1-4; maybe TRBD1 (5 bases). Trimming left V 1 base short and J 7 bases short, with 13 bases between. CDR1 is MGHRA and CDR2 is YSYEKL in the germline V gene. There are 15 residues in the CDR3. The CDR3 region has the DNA TGCGCCAGCAGCCAAGGGGGTTCAGGGATTGAAAAACTGTTTTTT. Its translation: CASSQGGSGIEKLFF.

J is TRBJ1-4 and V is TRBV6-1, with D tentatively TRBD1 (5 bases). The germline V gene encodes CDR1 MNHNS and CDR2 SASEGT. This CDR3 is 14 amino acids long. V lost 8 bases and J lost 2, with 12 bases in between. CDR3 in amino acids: CASGGAATNEKLFF. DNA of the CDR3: TGTGCCAGCGGAGGGGCGGCCACTAATGAAAAACTGTTTTTT.

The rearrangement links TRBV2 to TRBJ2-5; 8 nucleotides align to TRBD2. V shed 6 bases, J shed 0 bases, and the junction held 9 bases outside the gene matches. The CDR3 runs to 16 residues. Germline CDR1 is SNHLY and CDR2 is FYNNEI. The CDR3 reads CASRARVAGYQETQYF. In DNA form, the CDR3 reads TGTGCCAGCAGGGCCCGGGTAGCGGGGTACCAAGAGACCCAGTACTTC.

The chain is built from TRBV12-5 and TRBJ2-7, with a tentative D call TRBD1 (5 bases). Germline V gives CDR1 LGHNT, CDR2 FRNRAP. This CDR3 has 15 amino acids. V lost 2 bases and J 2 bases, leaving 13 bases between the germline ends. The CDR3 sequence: CASGLWQGSPYEQYF. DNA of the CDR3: TGTGCTAGTGGTTTGTGGCAGGGATCACCCTACGAGCAGTACTTC.

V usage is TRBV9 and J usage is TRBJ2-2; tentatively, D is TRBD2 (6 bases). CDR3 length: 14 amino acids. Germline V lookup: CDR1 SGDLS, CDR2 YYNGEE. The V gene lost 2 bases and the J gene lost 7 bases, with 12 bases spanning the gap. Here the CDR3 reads CASSVEGQVGELFF. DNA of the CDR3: TGTGCCAGCAGCGTGGAGGGGCAGGTCGGGGAGCTGTTTTTT.

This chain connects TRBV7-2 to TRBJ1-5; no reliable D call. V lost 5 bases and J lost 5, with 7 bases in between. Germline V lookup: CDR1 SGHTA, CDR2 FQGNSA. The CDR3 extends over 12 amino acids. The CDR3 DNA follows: TGTGCCAGCAGCCTGAGGGATCAGCCCCAGCATTTT. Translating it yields CASSLRDQPQHF.

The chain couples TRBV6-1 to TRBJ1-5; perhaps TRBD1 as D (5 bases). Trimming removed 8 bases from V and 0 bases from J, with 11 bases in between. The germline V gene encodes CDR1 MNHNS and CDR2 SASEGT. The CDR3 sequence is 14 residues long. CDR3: CASRGETSNQPQHF. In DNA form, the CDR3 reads TGTGCCAGCCGAGGGGAGACTAGCAATCAGCCCCAGCATTTT.

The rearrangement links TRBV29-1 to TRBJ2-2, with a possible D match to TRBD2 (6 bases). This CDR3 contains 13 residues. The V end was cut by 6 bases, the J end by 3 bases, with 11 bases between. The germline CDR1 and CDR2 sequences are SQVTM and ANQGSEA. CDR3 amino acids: CSVNGGDTGELFF. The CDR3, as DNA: TGCAGCGTCAACGGCGGGGACACCGGGGAGCTGTTTTTT.

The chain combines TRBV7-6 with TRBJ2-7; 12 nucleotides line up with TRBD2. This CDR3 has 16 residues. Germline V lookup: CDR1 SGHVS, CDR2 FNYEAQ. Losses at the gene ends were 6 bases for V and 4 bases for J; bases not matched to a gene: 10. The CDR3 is CASSPETSGGPYEQYF. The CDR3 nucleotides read TGTGCCAGCAGTCCGGAAACTAGCGGGGGGCCTTACGAGCAGTACTTC. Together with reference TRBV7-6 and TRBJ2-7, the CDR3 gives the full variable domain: GAGVSQSPRYKVTKRGQDVALRCDPISGHVSLYWYRQALGQGPEFLTYFNYEAQQDKSGLPNDRFSAERPEGSISTLTIQRTEQRDSAMYRCASSPETSGGPYEQYFGPGTRLTVT.

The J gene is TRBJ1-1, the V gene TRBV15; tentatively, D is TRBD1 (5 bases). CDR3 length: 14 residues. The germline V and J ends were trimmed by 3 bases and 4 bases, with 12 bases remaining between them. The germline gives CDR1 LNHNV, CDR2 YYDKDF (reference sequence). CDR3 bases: TGTGCCACCAGCAGGGGGGGGATAGGCACTGAAGCTTTCTTT. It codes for CATSRGGIGTEAFF.

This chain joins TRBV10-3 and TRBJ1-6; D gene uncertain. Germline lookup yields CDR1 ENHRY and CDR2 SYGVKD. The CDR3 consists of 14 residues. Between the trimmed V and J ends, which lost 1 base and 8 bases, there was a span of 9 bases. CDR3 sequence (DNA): TGTGCCATCAGTGAGTTGGGGAACGATTCACCCCTCCACTTT. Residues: CAISELGNDSPLHF.

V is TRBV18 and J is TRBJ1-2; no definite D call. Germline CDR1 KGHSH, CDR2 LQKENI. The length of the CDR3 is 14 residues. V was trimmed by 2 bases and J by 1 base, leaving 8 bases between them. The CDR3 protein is CASSPGLNNYGYTF. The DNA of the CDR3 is TGTGCCAGCTCACCAGGGCTGAATAACTATGGCTACACCTTC.

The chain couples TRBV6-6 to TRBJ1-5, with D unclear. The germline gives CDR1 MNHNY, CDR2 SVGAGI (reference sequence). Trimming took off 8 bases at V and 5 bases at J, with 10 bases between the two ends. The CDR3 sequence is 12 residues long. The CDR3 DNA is TGTGCCAGCCAATACAAGGATCAGCCCCAGCATTTT. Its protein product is CASQYKDQPQHF.

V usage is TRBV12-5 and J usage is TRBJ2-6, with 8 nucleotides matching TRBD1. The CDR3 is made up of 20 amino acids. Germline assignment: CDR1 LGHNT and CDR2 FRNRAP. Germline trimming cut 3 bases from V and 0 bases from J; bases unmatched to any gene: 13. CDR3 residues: CASGFLAGGVVLSGANVLTF. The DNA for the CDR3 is TGTGCTAGTGGTTTCTTGGCAGGGGGCGTTGTTCTCTCTGGGGCCAACGTCCTGACTTTC.

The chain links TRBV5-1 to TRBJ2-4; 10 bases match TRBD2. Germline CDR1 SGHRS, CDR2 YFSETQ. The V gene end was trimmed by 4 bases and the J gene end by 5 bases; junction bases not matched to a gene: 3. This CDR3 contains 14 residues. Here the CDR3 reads CASSASGGQNIQYF. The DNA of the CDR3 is TGCGCCAGCAGCGCTAGCGGGGGCCAAAACATTCAGTACTTC.

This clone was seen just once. The CDR3 nucleotides are TGTGCCAGCAGCTCCCAGGGCTTGAACACTGAAGCTTTCTTT. Translation: CASSSQGLNTEAFF. The gene calls are TRBV7-9 and TRBJ1-1; possible D gene TRBD1, 5 bases. Germline V CDR1 and CDR2: SEHNR, FQNEAQ (reference sequence). Trimming took 4 bases from V and 0 from J, leaving 9 bases between them. The CDR3 extends over 14 amino acids.

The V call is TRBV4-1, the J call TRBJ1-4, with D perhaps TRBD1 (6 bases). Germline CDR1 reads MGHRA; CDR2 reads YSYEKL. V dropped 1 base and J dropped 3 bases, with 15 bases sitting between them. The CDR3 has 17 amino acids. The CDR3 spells CASSQGFGGAANEKLFF. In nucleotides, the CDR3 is TGCGCCAGCAGCCAAGGCTTCGGGGGCGCCGCTAATGAAAAACTGTTTTTT.

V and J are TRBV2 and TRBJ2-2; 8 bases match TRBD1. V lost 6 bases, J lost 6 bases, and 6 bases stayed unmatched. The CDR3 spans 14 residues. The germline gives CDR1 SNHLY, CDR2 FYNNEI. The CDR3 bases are TGTGCCAGCAGAGGTCAGGGGGCCTCCGGGGAGCTGTTTTTT. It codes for CASRGQGASGELFF.

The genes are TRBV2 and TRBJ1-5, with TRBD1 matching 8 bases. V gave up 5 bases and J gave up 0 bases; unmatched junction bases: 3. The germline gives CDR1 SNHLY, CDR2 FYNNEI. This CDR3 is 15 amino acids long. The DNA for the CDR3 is TGTGCCAGCAGTATGGACAGGGCTAGCAATCAGCCCCAGCATTTT. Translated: CASSMDRASNQPQHF.

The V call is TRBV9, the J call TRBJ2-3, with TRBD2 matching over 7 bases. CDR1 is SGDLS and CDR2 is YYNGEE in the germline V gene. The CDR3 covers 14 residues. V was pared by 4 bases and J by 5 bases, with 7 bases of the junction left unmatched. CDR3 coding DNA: TGTGCCAGCAGCAGCGGGACCTTAAGAGATACGCAGTATTTT. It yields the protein CASSSGTLRDTQYF.

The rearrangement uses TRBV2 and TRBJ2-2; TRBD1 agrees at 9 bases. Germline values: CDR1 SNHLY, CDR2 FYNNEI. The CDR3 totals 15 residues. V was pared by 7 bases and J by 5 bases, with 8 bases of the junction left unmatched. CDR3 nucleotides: TGTGCCAGCACTAAAAGGACAGGGGTTACCGGGGAGCTGTTTTTT. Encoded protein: CASTKRTGVTGELFF.

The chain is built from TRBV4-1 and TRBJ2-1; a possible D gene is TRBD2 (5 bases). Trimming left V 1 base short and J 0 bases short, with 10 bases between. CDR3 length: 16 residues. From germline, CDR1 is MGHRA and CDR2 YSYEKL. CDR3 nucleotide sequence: TGCGCCAGCAGCCAAGGGCTAGCCGACTCCTACAATGAGCAGTTCTTC. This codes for CASSQGLADSYNEQFF.

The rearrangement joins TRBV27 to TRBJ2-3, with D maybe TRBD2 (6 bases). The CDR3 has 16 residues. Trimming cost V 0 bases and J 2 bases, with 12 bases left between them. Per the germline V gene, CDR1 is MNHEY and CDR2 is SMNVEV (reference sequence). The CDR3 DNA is TGTGCCAGCAGTTTATCTTCACCGGGGGTCACAGATACGCAGTATTTT. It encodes CASSLSSPGVTDTQYF.

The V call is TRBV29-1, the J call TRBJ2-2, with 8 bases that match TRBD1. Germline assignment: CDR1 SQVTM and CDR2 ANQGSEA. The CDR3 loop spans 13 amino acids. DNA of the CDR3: TGCAGTGCCGGGACAGGACACACCGGGGAGCTGTTTTTT. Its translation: CSAGTGHTGELFF.

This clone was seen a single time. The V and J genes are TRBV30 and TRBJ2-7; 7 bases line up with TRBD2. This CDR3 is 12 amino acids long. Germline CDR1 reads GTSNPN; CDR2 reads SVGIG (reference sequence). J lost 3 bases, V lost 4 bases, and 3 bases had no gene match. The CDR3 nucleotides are TGTGCCTGGAAGCGGGACCACTACGAGCAGTACTTC. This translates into CAWKRDHYEQYF.

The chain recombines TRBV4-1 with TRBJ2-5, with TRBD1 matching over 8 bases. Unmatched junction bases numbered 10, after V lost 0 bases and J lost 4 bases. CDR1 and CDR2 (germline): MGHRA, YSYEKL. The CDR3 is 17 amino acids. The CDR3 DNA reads TGCGCCAGCAGCCAAGAGAGGGGAGGCAGGGGGCTAGAGACCCAGTACTTC. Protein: CASSQERGGRGLETQYF.